This passage covers 8 T cell receptor beta chains from one sample sequenced in a study of cytomegalovirus exposure and HLA in healthy donors. Using immunoSEQ multiplex PCR, the repertoire was profiled, and TCRdb retains in-frame clones only, with some absent. The sample has 150,000 or so clones, about 86% seen once. The sample was PBMCs. All receptors come from a woman between 25 and 40 years old in good health and CMV-seronegative.

V usage is TRBV27 and J usage is TRBJ1-1; D uncertain. Germline V gene sequence: CDR1 MNHEY, CDR2 SMNVEV (reference sequence). The CDR3 contains 16 residues. Trimming took off 3 bases at V and 7 bases at J, with 21 bases between the two ends. In DNA, the CDR3 is TGTGCCAGCAGTTTGAGTCCCGACGCGGCCGGAATTGAAGCTTTCTTT. It translates to CASSLSPDAAGIEAFF.

The genes are TRBV5-6 and TRBJ1-2; no definite D call. V was pared by 0 bases and J by 13 bases, with 10 bases between. Germline CDR1 reads SGHDT; CDR2 reads YYEEEE. CDR3 size: 11 residues. CDR3 protein: CASSLEDIPTF. In DNA, the CDR3 is TGTGCCAGCAGCTTGGAAGACATCCCCACCTTC.

This clone was found a few times. An end of the junction does not agree with germline; a read error may underlie this. This chain uses TRBV7-9 with TRBJ1-5, with D unresolved. The germline V gene encodes CDR1 SEHNR and CDR2 FQNEAQ (reference sequence). The CDR3 is 12 residues long. CDR3 in amino acids: CVSSPGNQPQHF. The CDR3 DNA reads TGTGTCAGCAGCCCGGGCAATCAGCCCCAGCATTTT.

The genes are TRBV18 and TRBJ2-7; 8 bases are a match to TRBD1. The CDR3 runs 13 residues. Germline loops: CDR1 KGHSH, CDR2 LQKENI. Trimming cost V 6 bases and J 3 bases; bases outside gene matches: 4. The CDR3 spells CASSGTGGYEQYF. In nucleotides, the CDR3 is TGTGCCAGCTCGGGGACAGGAGGCTACGAGCAGTACTTC.

V is TRBV2 and J is TRBJ2-7, with 9 positions matching TRBD1. V was pared by 6 bases and J by 4 bases, with 7 bases of the junction left unmatched. This CDR3 region has 14 residues. Germline V CDR1 and CDR2: SNHLY, FYNNEI. DNA of the CDR3: TGTGCCAGCAGGGACAGGGGAGGACTTTACGAGCAGTACTTC. Amino acids: CASRDRGGLYEQYF.

This rearrangement joins TRBV6-1 to TRBJ2-5; D is perhaps TRBD1 (5 bases). The CDR3 length is 15 residues. Trimming removed 1 base from V and 2 bases from J, with 11 bases in between. Germline assignment: CDR1 MNHNS and CDR2 SASEGT. The CDR3 reads CASSEESGRQETQYF. The CDR3, as DNA: TGTGCCAGCAGTGAAGAGTCAGGGCGGCAAGAGACCCAGTACTTC.

The gene calls are TRBV7-6 and TRBJ1-1, with 8 nucleotides matching TRBD1. CDR3 length: 15 amino acids. After removal of 5 bases from V and 1 base from J, the junction contained 6 bases not matched to a gene. Germline values: CDR1 SGHVS, CDR2 FNYEAQ. CDR3 sequence (DNA): TGTGCCAGCAGCCCCTTGACAGGGGCGAACACTGAAGCTTTCTTT. Its translation is CASSPLTGANTEAFF.

The chain uses TRBV5-1 and TRBJ2-3, with TRBD2 matching over 9 bases. Germline V gene lookup returns CDR1 SGHRS and CDR2 YFSETQ. CDR3 length: 14 amino acids. V shed 5 bases and J 5 bases; nucleotides not matched to a gene: 6. The CDR3 is CASSAGGREDTQYF. CDR3 DNA: TGCGCCAGCAGTGCGGGGGGGAGGGAAGATACGCAGTATTTT.